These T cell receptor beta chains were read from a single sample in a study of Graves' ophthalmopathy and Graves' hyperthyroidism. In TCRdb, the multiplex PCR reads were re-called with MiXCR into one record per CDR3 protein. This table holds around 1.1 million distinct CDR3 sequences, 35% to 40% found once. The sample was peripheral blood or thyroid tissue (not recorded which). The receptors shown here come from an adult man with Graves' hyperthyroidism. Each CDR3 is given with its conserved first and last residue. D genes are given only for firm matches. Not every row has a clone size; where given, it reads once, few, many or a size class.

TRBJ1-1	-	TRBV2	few	CASSEARGQITEAFF	TGTGCCAGCAGTGAAGCGCGAGGACAGATCACTGAAGCTTTCTTT
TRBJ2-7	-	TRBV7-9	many	CASSTQGTAVDEQYF	TGTGCCAGCAGCACCCAAGGGACTGCGGTCGACGAGCAGTACTTC
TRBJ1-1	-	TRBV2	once	CASSGGGAGAFF	TGTGCCAGCAGCGGCGGGGGGGCTGGGGCTTTCTTT
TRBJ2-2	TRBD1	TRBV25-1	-	CASTGTGMTGELFF	TGTGCCAGCACCGGGACAGGGATGACCGGGGAGCTGTTTTTT
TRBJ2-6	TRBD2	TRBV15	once	CATRRGGTGANVLTF	TGTGCCACACGACGCGGGGGGACTGGGGCCAACGTCCTGACTTTC
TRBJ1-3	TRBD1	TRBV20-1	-	CSAYAGTGGNTIYF	TGCAGTGCGTACGCCGGGACAGGGGGAAACACCATATATTTT
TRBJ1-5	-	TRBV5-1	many	CASSLGRAQPQHF	TGCGCCAGCAGCTTGGGCAGGGCTCAGCCCCAGCATTTT
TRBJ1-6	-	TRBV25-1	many	CASSDQGSYNSPLHF	TGTGCCAGCAGTGATCAGGGCTCTTATAATTCACCCCTCCACTTT
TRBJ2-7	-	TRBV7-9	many	CASSFLVGYEQYF	TGTGCCAGCAGCTTTCTGGTCGGCTACGAGCAGTACTTC
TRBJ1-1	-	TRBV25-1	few	CAWSDDTNTEAFF	TGTGCCTGGAGTGACGATACGAACACTGAAGCTTTCTTT
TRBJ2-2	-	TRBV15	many	CATSRFTGELFF	TGTGCCACCAGCAGGTTCACCGGGGAGCTGTTTTTT
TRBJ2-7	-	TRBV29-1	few	CSVQWPGHSDEQYF	TGCAGCGTTCAATGGCCGGGACACTCCGACGAGCAGTACTTC
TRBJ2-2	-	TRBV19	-	CASSMWGDVTGELFF	TGTGCCAGTAGTATGTGGGGAGATGTCACCGGGGAGCTGTTTTTT
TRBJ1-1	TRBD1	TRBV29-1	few	CSARQGTEAFF	TGCAGCGCTAGACAGGGAACTGAAGCTTTCTTT
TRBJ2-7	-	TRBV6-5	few	CASSSPQDSVYEQYF	TGTGCCAGCAGTTCCCCGCAGGACTCGGTTTACGAGCAGTACTTC
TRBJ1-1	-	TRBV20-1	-	CSVFGGGMNTEAFF	TGCAGTGTTTTTGGCGGGGGAATGAACACTGAAGCTTTCTTT
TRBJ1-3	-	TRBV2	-	CASSEDLNTIYF	TGTGCCAGCAGTGAAGACCTGAACACTATATATTTT
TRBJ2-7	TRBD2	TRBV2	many	CASSATSGSLNEQYF	TGTGCCAGCAGTGCTACTAGCGGGAGTCTAAACGAGCAGTACTTC
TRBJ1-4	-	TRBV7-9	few	CASSLSQHEKLFF	TGTGCCAGCAGCTTATCCCAGCATGAAAAACTGTTTTTT
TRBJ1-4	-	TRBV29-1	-	CSARGDGPEKLFF	TGCAGCGCTAGAGGGGACGGTCCTGAAAAACTGTTTTTT
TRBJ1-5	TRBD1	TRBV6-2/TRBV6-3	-	CASSRDSAVQPQHF	TGTGCCAGCAGTCGGGACAGCGCTGTTCAGCCCCAGCATTTT
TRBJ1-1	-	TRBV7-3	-	CASSQKGAQGTTEAFF	TGTGCCAGCAGCCAAAAGGGTGCACAGGGTACCACTGAAGCTTTCTTT
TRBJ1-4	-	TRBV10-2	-	CASSERDAEKLFF	TGCGCCAGCAGTGAACGGGACGCAGAAAAACTGTTTTTT
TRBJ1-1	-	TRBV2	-	CASTIRGQNTEAFF	TGTGCCAGCACCATCCGGGGACAGAACACTGAAGCTTTCTTT
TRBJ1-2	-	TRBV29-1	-	CSVIVSPLVYGYTF	TGCAGCGTTATCGTGAGTCCTTTGGTTTATGGCTACACCTTC
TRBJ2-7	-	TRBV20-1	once	CSATGEGYEQYF	TGCAGTGCCACCGGTGAGGGCTACGAGCAGTACTTC
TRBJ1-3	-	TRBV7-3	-	CASSPPGTHTGNTIYF	TGTGCCAGCAGCCCCCCGGGGACACATACTGGAAACACCATATATTTT
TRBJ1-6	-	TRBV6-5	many	CASRPQSGSLHF	TGTGCCAGCAGGCCTCAATCCGGTTCCCTCCACTTT
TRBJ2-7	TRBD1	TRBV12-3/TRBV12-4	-	CASTVVAGGNYEQYF	TGTGCCAGCACCGTAGTGGCAGGGGGAAACTACGAGCAGTACTTC
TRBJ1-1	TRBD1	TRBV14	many	CASSQTGQNLEAFF	TGTGCCAGCAGCCAAACGGGACAGAACCTAGAAGCTTTCTTT
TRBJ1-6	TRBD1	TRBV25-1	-	CASSETGEYSPLHF	TGTGCCAGCAGTGAAACAGGGGAATATTCACCCCTCCACTTT
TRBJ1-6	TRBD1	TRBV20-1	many	CSARNAGQGKALHF	TGCAGTGCTAGAAACGCGGGACAGGGGAAGGCCCTCCACTTT
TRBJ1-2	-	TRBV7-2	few	CASSLGATNYGYTF	TGTGCCAGCAGTTTGGGGGCCACCAACTATGGCTACACCTTC
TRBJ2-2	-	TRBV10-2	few	CASSWPAGIRAGELFF	TGCGCCAGCAGTTGGCCGGCGGGAATAAGAGCCGGGGAGCTGTTTTTT
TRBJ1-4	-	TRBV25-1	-	CASSLTGGSQSGEKLFF	TGTGCCAGCAGCTTGACAGGTGGGAGCCAATCGGGGGAAAAACTGTTTTTT
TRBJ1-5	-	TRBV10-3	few	CAIGGQETQHF	TGTGCCATTGGGGGCCAAGAGACCCAGCATTTT
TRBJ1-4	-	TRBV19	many	CASSIRPEKLFF	TGTGCCAGTAGTATACGACCTGAAAAACTGTTTTTT
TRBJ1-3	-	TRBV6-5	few	CASQDLSSGNTIYF	TGTGCCAGCCAGGACCTAAGCTCTGGAAACACCATATATTTT
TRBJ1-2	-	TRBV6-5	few	CASSPRWETAIWGYTF	TGTGCCAGCAGTCCGCGATGGGAAACGGCAATTTGGGGCTACACCTTC
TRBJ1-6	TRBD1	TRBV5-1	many	CASSLGTGPGSHDSPLHF	TGCGCCAGCAGCTTGGGGACAGGACCAGGTAGCCACGATTCGCCCCTCCACTTT
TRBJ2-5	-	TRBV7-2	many	CASSLYPTGIQETQYF	TGTGCCAGCAGCTTATACCCCACAGGGATCCAAGAGACCCAGTACTTC
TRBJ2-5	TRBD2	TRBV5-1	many	CASSGGTSGRVETQYF	TGCGCCAGCAGCGGGGGGACTAGCGGGAGAGTGGAGACCCAGTACTTC
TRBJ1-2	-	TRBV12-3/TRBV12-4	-	CASSLRRQSYGYTF	TGTGCCAGCAGTTTACGTCGGCAGTCCTATGGCTACACCTTC
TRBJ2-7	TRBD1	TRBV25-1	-	CATKGQGAEQYF	TGTGCCACTAAAGGACAGGGGGCCGAGCAGTACTTC
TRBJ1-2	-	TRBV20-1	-	CSARSLTGLGYTF	TGCAGTGCTAGATCCCTGACAGGTCTCGGCTACACCTTC
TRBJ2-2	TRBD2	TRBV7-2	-	CASSSGDLGLAGRVAGELFF	TGTGCCAGCAGCTCGGGGGACTTGGGACTAGCGGGCAGGGTAGCCGGGGAGCTGTTTTTT
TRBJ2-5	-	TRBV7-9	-	CASIPAERPNTGGEETQYF	TGTGCCAGCATCCCGGCGGAGCGCCCGAACACCGGGGGCGAGGAGACCCAGTACTTC
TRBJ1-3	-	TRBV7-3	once	CASSLRGAFGNTIYF	TGTGCCAGCAGCTTAAGGGGGGCGTTCGGAAACACCATATATTTT
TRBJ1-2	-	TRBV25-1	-	CASTPRARGDIQGRIGYTF	TGTGCCAGCACCCCCAGGGCCCGGGGTGATATCCAGGGGCGAATCGGCTACACCTTC
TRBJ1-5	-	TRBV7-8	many	CASSLSGQGGNQPQHF	TGTGCCAGCAGCTTATCGGGGCAGGGTGGCAATCAGCCCCAGCATTTT
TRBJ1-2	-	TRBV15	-	CATSTERGTHYGYTF	TGTGCCACCAGCACGGAACGGGGAACCCACTATGGCTACACCTTC
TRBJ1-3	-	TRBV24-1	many	CATSETGTSNTIYF	TGTGCCACCAGTGAAACCGGGACATCGAACACCATATATTTT
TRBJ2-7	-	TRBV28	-	CASTSRGSSYEQYF	TGTGCCAGCACGTCGAGGGGGAGCTCCTACGAGCAGTACTTC
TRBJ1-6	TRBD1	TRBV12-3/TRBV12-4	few	CASSSLRGQGNSPLHF	TGTGCCAGCAGTTCCCTCAGGGGGCAAGGGAATTCACCCCTCCACTTT
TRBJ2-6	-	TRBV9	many	CASSVHREFYSGANVLTF	TGTGCCAGCAGCGTACACAGGGAATTCTACTCTGGGGCCAACGTCCTGACTTTC
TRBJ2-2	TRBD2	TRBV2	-	CASSESRGTGSGRHTGELFF	TGTGCCAGCAGTGAATCAAGGGGGACGGGTAGCGGGAGACATACCGGGGAGCTGTTTTTT
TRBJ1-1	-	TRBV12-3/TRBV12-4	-	CASSLWVQDTEAFF	TGTGCCAGCAGCCTATGGGTTCAGGACACTGAAGCTTTCTTT